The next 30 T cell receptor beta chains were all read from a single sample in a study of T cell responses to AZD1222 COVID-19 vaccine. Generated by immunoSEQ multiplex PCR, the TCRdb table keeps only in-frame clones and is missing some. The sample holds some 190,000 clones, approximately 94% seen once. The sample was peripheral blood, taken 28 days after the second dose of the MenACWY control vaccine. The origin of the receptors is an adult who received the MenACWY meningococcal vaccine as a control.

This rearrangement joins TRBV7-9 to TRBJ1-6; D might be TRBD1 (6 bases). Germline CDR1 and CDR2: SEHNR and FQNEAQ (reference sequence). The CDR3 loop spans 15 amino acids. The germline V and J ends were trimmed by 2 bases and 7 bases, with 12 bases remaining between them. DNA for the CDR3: TGTGCCAGCAGCTTAACTCAGGGGCCAAATTCACCCCTCCACTTT. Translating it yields CASSLTQGPNSPLHF.

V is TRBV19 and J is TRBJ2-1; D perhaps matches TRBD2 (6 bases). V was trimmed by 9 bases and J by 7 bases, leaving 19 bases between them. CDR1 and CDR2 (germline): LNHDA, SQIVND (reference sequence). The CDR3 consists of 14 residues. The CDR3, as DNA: TGTGCCAGCGCGGGAAACCCCCAGACAAATGAGCAGTTCTTC. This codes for CASAGNPQTNEQFF.

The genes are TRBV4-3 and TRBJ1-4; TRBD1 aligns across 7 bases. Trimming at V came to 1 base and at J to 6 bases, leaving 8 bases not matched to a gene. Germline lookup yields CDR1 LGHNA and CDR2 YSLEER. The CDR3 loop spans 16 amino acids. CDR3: CASSQVSGTEHEKLFF. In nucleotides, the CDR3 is TGCGCCAGCAGCCAAGTTTCAGGGACAGAGCATGAAAAACTGTTTTTT.

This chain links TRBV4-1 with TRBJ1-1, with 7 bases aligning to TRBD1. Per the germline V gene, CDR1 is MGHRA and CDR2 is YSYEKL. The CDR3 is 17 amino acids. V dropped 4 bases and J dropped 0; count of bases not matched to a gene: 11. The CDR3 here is CASSPIFDRAVNTEAFF. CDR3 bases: TGCGCCAGCAGCCCAATATTTGACAGGGCGGTGAACACTGAAGCTTTCTTT.

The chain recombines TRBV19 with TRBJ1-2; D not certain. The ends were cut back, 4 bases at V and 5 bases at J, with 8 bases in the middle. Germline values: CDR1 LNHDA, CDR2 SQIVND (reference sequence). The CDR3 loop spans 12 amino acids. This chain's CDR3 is CASSKGNYGYTF. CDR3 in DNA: TGTGCCAGTAGTAAGGGTAATTATGGCTACACCTTC.

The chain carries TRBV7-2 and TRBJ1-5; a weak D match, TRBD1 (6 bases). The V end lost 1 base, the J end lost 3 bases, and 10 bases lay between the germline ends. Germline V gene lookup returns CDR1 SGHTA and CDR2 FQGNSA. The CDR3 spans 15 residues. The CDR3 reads CASSLEQGVNQPQHF. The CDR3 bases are TGTGCCAGCAGCTTAGAACAGGGTGTCAATCAGCCCCAGCATTTT. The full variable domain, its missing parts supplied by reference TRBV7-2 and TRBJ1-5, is GAGVSQSPSNKVTEKGKDVELRCDPISGHTALYWYRQSLGQGLEFLIYFQGNSAPDKSGLPSDRFSAERTGGSVSTLTIQRTQQEDSAVYLCASSLEQGVNQPQHFGDGTRLSIL.

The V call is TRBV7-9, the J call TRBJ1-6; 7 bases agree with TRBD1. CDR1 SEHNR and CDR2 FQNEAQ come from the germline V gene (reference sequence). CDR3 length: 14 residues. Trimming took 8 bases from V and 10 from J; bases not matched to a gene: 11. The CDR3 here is CASHQTGLLSPLHF. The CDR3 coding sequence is TGTGCCAGCCACCAGACAGGGTTGTTATCACCCCTCCACTTT.

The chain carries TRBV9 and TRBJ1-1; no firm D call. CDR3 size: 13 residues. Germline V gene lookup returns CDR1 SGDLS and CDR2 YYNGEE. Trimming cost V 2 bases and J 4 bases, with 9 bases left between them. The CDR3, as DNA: TGTGCCAGCAGCGTTTTTGTTGCCACTGAAGCTTTCTTT. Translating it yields CASSVFVATEAFF.

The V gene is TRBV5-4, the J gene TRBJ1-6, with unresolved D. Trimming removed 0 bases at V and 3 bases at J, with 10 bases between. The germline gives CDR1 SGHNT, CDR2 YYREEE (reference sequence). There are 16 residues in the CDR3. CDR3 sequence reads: CASSLGGPGYNSPLHF. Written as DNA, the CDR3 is TGTGCCAGCAGCTTGGGAGGTCCTGGCTATAATTCACCCCTCCACTTT.

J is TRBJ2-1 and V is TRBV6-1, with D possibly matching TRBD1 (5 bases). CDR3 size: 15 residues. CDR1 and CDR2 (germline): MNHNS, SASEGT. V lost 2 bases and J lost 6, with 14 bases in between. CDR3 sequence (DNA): TGTGCCAGCAGTGAATACAAGGGGCCGGGCAATGAGCAGTTCTTC. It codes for CASSEYKGPGNEQFF.

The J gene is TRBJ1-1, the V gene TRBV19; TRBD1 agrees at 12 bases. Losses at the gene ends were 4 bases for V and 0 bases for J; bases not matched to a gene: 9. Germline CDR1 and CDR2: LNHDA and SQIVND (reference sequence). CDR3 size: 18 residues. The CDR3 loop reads CASSKGTGQGALNTEAFF. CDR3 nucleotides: TGTGCCAGTAGTAAAGGTACGGGACAGGGGGCTCTGAACACTGAAGCTTTCTTT.

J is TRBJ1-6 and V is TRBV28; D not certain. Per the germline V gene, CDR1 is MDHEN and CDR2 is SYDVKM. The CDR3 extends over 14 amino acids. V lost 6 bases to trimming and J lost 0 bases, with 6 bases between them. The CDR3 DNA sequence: TGTGCCAGCAGATTTAGCTCCTATAATTCACCCCTCCACTTT. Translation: CASRFSSYNSPLHF. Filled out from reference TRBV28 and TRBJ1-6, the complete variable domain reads DVKVTQSSRYLVKRTGEKVFLECVQDMDHENMFWYRQDPGLGLRLIYFSYDVKMKEKGDIPEGYSVSREKKERFSLILESASTNQTSMYLCASRFSSYNSPLHFGNGTRLTVT.

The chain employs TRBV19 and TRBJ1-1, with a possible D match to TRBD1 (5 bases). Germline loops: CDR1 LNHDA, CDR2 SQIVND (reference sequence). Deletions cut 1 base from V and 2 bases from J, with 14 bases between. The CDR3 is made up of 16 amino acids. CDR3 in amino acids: CASSIVGAVRNTEAFF. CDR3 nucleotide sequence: TGTGCCAGTAGTATAGTAGGGGCAGTTCGAAACACTGAAGCTTTCTTT. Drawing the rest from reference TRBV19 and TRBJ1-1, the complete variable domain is DGGITQSPKYLFRKEGQNVTLSCEQNLNHDAMYWYRQDPGQGLRLIYYSQIVNDFQKGDIAEGYSVSREKKESFPLTVTSAQKNPTAFYLCASSIVGAVRNTEAFFGQGTRLTVV.

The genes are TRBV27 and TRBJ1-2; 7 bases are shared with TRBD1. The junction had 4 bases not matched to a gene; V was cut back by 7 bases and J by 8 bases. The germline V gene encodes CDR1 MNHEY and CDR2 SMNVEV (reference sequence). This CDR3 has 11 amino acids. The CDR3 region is CASKGAGGYTF. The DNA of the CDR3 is TGTGCCAGCAAGGGGGCGGGGGGCTACACCTTC.

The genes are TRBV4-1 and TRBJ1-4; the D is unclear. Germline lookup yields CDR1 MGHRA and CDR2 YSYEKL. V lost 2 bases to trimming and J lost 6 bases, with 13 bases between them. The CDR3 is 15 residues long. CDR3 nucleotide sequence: TGCGCCAGCAGCCAACTTCGAGGCGGGGATGAAAAACTGTTTTTT. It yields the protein CASSQLRGGDEKLFF.

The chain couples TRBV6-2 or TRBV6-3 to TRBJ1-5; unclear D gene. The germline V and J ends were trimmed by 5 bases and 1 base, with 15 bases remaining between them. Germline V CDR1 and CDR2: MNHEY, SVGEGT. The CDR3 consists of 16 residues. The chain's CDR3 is CASSGRSAASNQPQHF. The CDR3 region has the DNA TGTGCCAGCAGTGGGAGGAGCGCTGCCAGCAATCAGCCCCAGCATTTT.

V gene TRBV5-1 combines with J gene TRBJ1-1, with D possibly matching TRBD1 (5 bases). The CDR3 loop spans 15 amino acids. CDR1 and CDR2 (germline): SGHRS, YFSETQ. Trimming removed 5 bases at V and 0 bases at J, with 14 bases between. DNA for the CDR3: TGCGCCAGCAGGGGGCGAACTTCCATGAACACTGAAGCTTTCTTT. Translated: CASRGRTSMNTEAFF. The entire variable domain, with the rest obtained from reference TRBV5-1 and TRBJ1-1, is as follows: KAGVTQTPRYLIKTRGQQVTLSCSPISGHRSVSWYQQTPGQGLQFLFEYFSETQRNKGNFPGRFSGRQFSNSRSEMNVSTLELGDSALYLCASRGRTSMNTEAFFGQGTRLTVV.

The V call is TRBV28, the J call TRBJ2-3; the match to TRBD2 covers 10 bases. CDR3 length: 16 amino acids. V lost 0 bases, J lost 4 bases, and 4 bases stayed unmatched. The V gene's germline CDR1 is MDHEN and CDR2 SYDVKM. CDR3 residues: CASSLWASGGADTQYF. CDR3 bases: TGTGCCAGCAGTTTATGGGCTAGCGGGGGCGCAGATACGCAGTATTTT.

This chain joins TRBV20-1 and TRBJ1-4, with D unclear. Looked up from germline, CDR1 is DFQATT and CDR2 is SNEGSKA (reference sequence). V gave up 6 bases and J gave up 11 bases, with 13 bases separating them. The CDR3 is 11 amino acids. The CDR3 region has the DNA TGCAGTGCCCCCTTAAGGACCAAACTGTTTTTT. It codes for CSAPLRTKLFF.

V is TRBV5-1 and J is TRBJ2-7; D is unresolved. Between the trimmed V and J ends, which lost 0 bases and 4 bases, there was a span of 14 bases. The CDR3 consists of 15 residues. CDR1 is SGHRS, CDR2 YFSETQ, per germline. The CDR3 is CASSLARLTGYEQYF. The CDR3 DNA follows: TGCGCCAGCAGCTTGGCTCGGCTCACTGGGTACGAGCAGTACTTC.

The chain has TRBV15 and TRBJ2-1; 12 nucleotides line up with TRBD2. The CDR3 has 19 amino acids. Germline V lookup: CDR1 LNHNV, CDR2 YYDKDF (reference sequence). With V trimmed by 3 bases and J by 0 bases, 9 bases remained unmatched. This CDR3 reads CATSSKMGLAGSSYNEQFF. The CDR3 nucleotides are TGTGCCACCAGCAGTAAAATGGGACTAGCGGGCAGCTCCTACAATGAGCAGTTCTTC.

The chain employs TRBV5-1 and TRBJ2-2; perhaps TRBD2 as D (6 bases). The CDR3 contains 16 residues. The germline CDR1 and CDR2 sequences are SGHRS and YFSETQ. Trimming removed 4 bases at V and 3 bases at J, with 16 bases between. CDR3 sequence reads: CASSRRPGEYTGELFF. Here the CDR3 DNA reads TGCGCCAGCAGCCGACGGCCGGGAGAGTACACCGGGGAGCTGTTTTTT. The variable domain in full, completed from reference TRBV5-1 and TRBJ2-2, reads KAGVTQTPRYLIKTRGQQVTLSCSPISGHRSVSWYQQTPGQGLQFLFEYFSETQRNKGNFPGRFSGRQFSNSRSEMNVSTLELGDSALYLCASSRRPGEYTGELFFGEGSRLTVL.

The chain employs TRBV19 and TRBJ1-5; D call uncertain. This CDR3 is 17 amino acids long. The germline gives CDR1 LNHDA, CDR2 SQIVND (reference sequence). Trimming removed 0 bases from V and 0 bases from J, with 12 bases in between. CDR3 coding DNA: TGTGCCAGTAGTATAGAAGGAGTAACCGATAGCAATCAGCCCCAGCATTTT. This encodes CASSIEGVTDSNQPQHF.

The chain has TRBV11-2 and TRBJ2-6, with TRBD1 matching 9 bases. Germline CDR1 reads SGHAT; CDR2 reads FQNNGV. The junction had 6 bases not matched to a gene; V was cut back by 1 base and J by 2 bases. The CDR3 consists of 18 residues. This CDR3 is CASSLAGQGSAGANVLTF. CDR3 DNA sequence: TGTGCCAGCAGCTTAGCCGGACAGGGGAGCGCTGGGGCCAACGTCCTGACTTTC. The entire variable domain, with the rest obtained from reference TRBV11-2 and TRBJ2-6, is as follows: EAGVAQSPRYKIIEKRQSVAFWCNPISGHATLYWYQQILGQGPKLLIQFQNNGVVDDSQLPKDRFSAERLKGVDSTLKIQPAKLEDSAVYLCASSLAGQGSAGANVLTFGAGSRLTVL.

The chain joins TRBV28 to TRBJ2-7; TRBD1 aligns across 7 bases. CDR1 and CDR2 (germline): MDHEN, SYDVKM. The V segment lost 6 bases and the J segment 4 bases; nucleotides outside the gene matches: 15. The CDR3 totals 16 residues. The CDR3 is CASSSNGAGGLYEQYF. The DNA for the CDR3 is TGTGCCAGCAGCTCAAATGGGGCAGGGGGTTTGTACGAGCAGTACTTC.

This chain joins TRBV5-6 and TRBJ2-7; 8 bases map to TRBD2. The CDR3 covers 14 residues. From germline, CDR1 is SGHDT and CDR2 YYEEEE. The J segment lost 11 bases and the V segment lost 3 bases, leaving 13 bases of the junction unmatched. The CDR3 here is CASSSSSGPPREYF. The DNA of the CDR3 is TGTGCCAGCAGCTCCTCTAGCGGGCCCCCTCGGGAGTACTTC.

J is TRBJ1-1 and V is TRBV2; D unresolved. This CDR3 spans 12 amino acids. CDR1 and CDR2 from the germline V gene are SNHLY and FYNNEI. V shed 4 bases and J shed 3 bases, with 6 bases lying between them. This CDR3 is CASSVFDTEAFF. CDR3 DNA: TGTGCCAGCAGTGTATTTGACACTGAAGCTTTCTTT.

As DNA, the CDR3 is TGTGCCAGCAGTCCCGGGACAGTCCTCCATCAGCCCCAGCATTTT. This codes for CASSPGTVLHQPQHF. The rearrangement links TRBV28 to TRBJ1-5, with 7 bases identical to TRBD1. Germline CDR1 MDHEN, CDR2 SYDVKM. After removal of 5 bases from V and 5 bases from J, the junction contained 9 bases not matched to a gene. This CDR3 spans 15 amino acids.

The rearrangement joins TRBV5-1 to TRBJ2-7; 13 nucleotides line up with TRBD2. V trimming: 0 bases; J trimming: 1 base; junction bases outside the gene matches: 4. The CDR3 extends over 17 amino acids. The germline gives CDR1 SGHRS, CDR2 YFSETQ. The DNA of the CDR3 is TGCGCCAGCAGCTTGGTTCCGGGACTAGCGGGATCCTACGAGCAGTACTTC. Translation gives CASSLVPGLAGSYEQYF.

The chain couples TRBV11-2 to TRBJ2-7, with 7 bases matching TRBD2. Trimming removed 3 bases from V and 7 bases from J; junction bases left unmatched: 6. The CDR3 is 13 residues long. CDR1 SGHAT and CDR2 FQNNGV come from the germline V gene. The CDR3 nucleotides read TGTGCCAGCAGCTTTGCCGGGCGGGGGGAGCAGTACTTC. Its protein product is CASSFAGRGEQYF.